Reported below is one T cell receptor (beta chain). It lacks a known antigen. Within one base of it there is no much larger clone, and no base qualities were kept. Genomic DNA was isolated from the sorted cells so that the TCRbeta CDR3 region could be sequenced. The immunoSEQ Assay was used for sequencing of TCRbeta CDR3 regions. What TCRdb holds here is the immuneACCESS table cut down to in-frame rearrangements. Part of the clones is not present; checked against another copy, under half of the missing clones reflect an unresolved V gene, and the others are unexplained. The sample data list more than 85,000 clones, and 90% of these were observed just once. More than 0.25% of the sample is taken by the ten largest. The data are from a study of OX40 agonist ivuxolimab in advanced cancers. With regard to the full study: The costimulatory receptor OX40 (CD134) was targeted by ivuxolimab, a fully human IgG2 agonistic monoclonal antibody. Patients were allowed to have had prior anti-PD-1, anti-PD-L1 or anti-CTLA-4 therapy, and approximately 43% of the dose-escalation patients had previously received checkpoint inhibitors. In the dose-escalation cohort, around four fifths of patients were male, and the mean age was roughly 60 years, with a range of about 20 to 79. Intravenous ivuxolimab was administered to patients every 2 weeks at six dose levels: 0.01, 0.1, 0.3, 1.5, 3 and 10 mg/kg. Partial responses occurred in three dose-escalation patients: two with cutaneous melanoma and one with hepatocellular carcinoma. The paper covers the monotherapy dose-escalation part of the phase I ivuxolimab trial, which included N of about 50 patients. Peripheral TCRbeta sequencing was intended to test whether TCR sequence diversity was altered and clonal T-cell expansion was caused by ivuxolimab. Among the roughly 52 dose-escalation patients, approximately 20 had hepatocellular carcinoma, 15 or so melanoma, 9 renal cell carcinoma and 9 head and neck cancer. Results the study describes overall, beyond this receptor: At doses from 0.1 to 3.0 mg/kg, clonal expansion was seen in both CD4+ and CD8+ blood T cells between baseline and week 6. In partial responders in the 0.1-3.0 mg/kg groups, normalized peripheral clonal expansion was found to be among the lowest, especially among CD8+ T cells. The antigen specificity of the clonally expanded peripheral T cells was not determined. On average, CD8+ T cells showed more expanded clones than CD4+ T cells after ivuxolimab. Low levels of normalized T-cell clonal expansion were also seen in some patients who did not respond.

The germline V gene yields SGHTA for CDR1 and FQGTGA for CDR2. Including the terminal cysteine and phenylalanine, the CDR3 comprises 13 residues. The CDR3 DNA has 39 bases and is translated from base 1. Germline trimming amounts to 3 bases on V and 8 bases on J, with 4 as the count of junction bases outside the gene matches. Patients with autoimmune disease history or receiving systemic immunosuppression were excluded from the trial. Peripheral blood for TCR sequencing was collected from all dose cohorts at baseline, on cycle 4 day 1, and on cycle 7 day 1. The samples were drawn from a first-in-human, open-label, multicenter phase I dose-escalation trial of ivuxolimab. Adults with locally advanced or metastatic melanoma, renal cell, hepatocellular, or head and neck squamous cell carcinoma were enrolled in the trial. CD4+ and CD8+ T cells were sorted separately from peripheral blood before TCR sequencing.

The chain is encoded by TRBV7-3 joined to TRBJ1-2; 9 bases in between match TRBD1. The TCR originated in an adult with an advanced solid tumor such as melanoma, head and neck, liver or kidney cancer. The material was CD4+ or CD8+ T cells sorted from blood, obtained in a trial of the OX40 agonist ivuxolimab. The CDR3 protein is CASSFTGGWGYTF. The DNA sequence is TGTGCCAGCAGCTTCACAGGGGGCTGGGGCTACACCTTC.